These 26 T cell receptor beta chains came from one sample sequenced in a study of blood T cell repertoires in COVID-19. Method: immunoSEQ multiplex PCR; TCRdb's copy keeps in-frame clones and lacks some. The sample records 45,000 to 55,000 clones, approximately 82% being singletons. The sample consisted of PBMCs or T cells enriched from blood (not recorded which). The receptors originated from a woman in her fifties or sixties with acute COVID-19.

The gene calls are TRBV19 and TRBJ2-5; TRBD1 agrees at 8 bases. The length of the CDR3 is 15 residues. J was trimmed by 5 bases and V by 4 bases; bases with no gene match: 9. Germline lookup yields CDR1 LNHDA and CDR2 SQIVND (reference sequence). The CDR3 DNA reads TGTGCCAGTAGTAAAACAGGGGGTGTCAGGGAGACCCAGTACTTC. Its translation is CASSKTGGVRETQYF.

This clone appeared a few times. The chain links TRBV2 to TRBJ2-7; 7 bases agree with TRBD1. CDR1 and CDR2 from the germline V gene are SNHLY and FYNNEI. The CDR3 is 13 amino acids. V lost 5 bases and J lost 5; bases outside the gene matches: 6. This CDR3 reads CASSLDRANEQYF. The DNA for the CDR3 is TGTGCCAGCAGTCTCGACAGGGCGAACGAGCAGTACTTC. Combining the CDR3 with reference TRBV2 and TRBJ2-7 gives the whole variable domain EPEVTQTPSHQVTQMGQEVILRCVPISNHLYFYWYRQILGQKVEFLVSFYNNEISEKSEIFDDQFSVERPDGSNFTLKIRSTKLEDSAMYFCASSLDRANEQYFGPGTRLTVT.

The CDR3 protein is CASSGSGGGPDTQYF. The CDR3 DNA sequence: TGTGCCAGCAGCGGGTCCGGGGGGGGCCCAGATACGCAGTATTTT. The V gene is TRBV9, the J gene TRBJ2-3; 8 bases agree with TRBD2. CDR1 and CDR2 (germline): SGDLS, YYNGEE. V dropped 3 bases and J dropped 4; count of bases not matched to a gene: 7. CDR3 length: 15 residues.

To note about this clone: One end of the junction is discordant with germline, which a read error may explain. The gene calls are TRBV7-7 and TRBJ2-1; 11 bases match TRBD2. The CDR3 has 16 residues. Germline V gene data show CDR1 as SSHAT and CDR2 as FNYEAQ (reference sequence). This chain's CDR3 is CASSLGGTSGYNEQFF. For the CDR3, the DNA is TGTGCTAGCAGCTTAGGGGGGACTAGCGGTTACAATGAGCAGTTCTTC.

The CDR3 spells CASSLGQLAGGTDTQYF. The DNA of the CDR3 is TGTGCCAGCAGCTTAGGTCAACTAGCGGGGGGCACAGATACGCAGTATTTT. This rearrangement joins TRBV11-3 to TRBJ2-3; 11 nucleotides align to TRBD2. Germline V gene sequence: CDR1 SGHNT, CDR2 YENEEA. Trimming cost V 1 base and J 1 base; bases outside gene matches: 4. The CDR3 contains 17 residues.

The V call is TRBV19, the J call TRBJ2-2; D uncertain. V was shortened by 5 bases and J by 2 bases, with 12 bases between the two germline ends. The CDR3 length is 15 residues. Germline CDR1 LNHDA, CDR2 SQIVND (reference sequence). CDR3 sequence: CASSLDLGNTGELFF. DNA of the CDR3: TGTGCCAGTAGTCTCGACTTAGGTAACACCGGGGAGCTGTTTTTT.

This clone is medium-sized (0.01 to 0.1%) in the sample. The chain couples TRBV11-3 to TRBJ2-4; TRBD2 matches at 15 bases. CDR3 size: 19 residues. V lost 2 bases to trimming and J lost 3 bases; unmatched junction nucleotides: 8. CDR1 is SGHNT, CDR2 YENEEA, per germline. The CDR3 spells CASSLRTSGGAGDKNIQYF. The CDR3 DNA sequence: TGTGCCAGCAGCTTAAGGACTAGCGGGGGGGCCGGTGACAAAAACATTCAGTACTTC.

This chain uses TRBV24-1 with TRBJ1-1; tentatively, D is TRBD1 (6 bases). CDR1 is KGHDR, CDR2 SFDVKD, per germline. The CDR3 is 13 residues long. V lost 10 bases and J 5 bases, leaving 16 bases between the germline ends. The CDR3, as DNA: TGTGCCACTCGGAGGGAGGGGGGTACTGAAGCTTTCTTT. This translates into CATRREGGTEAFF.

A few counts support this clone. This sequence joins TRBV3-1 (or the pseudogene TRBV3-2) and TRBJ2-7, with D perhaps matching TRBD1 (6 bases). This CDR3 has 13 amino acids. V was clipped by 4 bases and J by 0 bases, with 7 bases between them. Germline V gives CDR1 LGHDT, CDR2 YNNKEL (reference sequence). CDR3 coding DNA: TGTGCCAGCAGCCGGGACAACTCCTACGAGCAGTACTTC. Protein sequence: CASSRDNSYEQYF.

For the CDR3, the DNA is TGTGCCTGGACCCCAGGGTTACGAAATCAGCCCCAGCATTTT. It translates to CAWTPGLRNQPQHF. The V gene is TRBV30, the J gene TRBJ1-5; D may be TRBD1 (5 bases). Trimming took off 4 bases at V and 4 bases at J, with 14 bases between the two ends. The CDR3 is 14 amino acids. Germline V CDR1 and CDR2: GTSNPN, SVGIG (reference sequence).

The V gene is TRBV12-3 or TRBV12-4, the J gene TRBJ1-3; D might be TRBD1 (5 bases). The CDR3 is made up of 13 amino acids. V was pared by 10 bases and J by 2 bases, with 12 bases between. Here the CDR3 reads CATRGGAGNTIYF. Here the CDR3 DNA reads TGTGCCACCCGGGGAGGGGCTGGAAACACCATATATTTT.

This chain connects TRBV3-1 (or the pseudogene TRBV3-2) to TRBJ2-6; D gene ambiguous. The germline V and J ends were trimmed by 6 bases and 10 bases, with 13 bases remaining between them. The CDR3 contains 13 residues. Looked up from germline, CDR1 is LGHDT and CDR2 is YNNKEL (reference sequence). The CDR3 loop is CASSQQNSNVLTF. CDR3 coding DNA: TGTGCCAGCAGTCAGCAAAACAGTAACGTCCTGACTTTC.

The rearrangement links TRBV30 to TRBJ2-1, with 8 bases fitting TRBD1. Germline V gives CDR1 GTSNPN, CDR2 SVGIG (reference sequence). Trimming cost V 6 bases and J 2 bases; bases outside gene matches: 6. The CDR3 has 14 amino acids. In DNA, the CDR3 is TGTGCCTGTAGCTTGGGACAGGCCTACAATGAGCAGTTCTTC. It encodes CACSLGQAYNEQFF.

The chain combines TRBV19 with TRBJ1-6, with 7 nucleotides matching TRBD1. The CDR3 is 18 residues long. Germline V gene sequence: CDR1 LNHDA, CDR2 SQIVND (reference sequence). Trimming took 2 bases from V and 5 from J; bases not matched to a gene: 12. The CDR3 nucleotides read TGTGCCAGTAGTATAACCCGATTCTCCGGGACAGATAATTCACCCCTCCACTTT. It is translated as CASSITRFSGTDNSPLHF.

The chain links TRBV11-2 to TRBJ1-1; D call uncertain. Trimming cost V 5 bases and J 5 bases, with 15 bases left between them. The germline CDR1 and CDR2 sequences are SGHAT and FQNNGV. The CDR3 runs 14 residues. The CDR3 DNA reads TGTGCCAGCAGCACATGGGTAGCGGGGACTGAAGCTTTCTTT. It yields the protein CASSTWVAGTEAFF.

Note on this clone: The identical CDR3 is also encoded by other nucleotide sequences in the sample. The rearrangement links TRBV2 to TRBJ1-5; 7 bases line up with TRBD1. The CDR3 sequence is 12 residues long. V lost 8 bases to trimming and J lost 4 bases; unmatched junction nucleotides: 2. CDR1 is SNHLY and CDR2 is FYNNEI in the germline V gene. Here the CDR3 reads CASSTGNQPQHF. CDR3 bases: TGTGCCAGCTCGACAGGGAATCAGCCCCAGCATTTT.

V gene TRBV9 combines with J gene TRBJ2-7; unclear D gene. There are 15 residues in the CDR3. The germline V and J ends were trimmed by 2 bases and 4 bases, with 16 bases remaining between them. Germline V gene sequence: CDR1 SGDLS, CDR2 YYNGEE. The CDR3 coding sequence is TGTGCCAGCAGCGTGGATTTTTCCCCCGGGTACGAGCAGTACTTC. This codes for CASSVDFSPGYEQYF. The complete variable domain, with remaining parts taken from reference TRBV9 and TRBJ2-7, reads DSGVTQTPKHLITATGQRVTLRCSPRSGDLSVYWYQQSLDQGLQFLIQYYNGEERAKGNILERFSAQQFPDLHSELNLSSLELGDSALYFCASSVDFSPGYEQYFGPGTRLTVT.

V and J are TRBV28 and TRBJ1-4, with D unclear. V shed 3 bases and J shed 9 bases, with 11 bases lying between them. Germline CDR1 MDHEN, CDR2 SYDVKM. The CDR3 length is 13 residues. The CDR3 DNA follows: TGTGCCAGCAGTTTTCTAAGTGTTCAAAAACTGTTTTTT. Protein sequence: CASSFLSVQKLFF.

This chain connects TRBV27 to TRBJ2-2, with 7 bases aligning to TRBD1. Germline lookup yields CDR1 MNHEY and CDR2 SMNVEV (reference sequence). This CDR3 has 16 amino acids. The V gene end was trimmed by 3 bases and the J gene end by 1 base; junction bases not matched to a gene: 5. The chain's CDR3 is CASSFVGTENTGELFF. As DNA, the CDR3 is TGTGCCAGCAGTTTTGTCGGGACAGAGAACACCGGGGAGCTGTTTTTT.

This chain joins TRBV30 and TRBJ2-3, with 7 nucleotides matching TRBD2. The germline V gene encodes CDR1 GTSNPN and CDR2 SVGIG (reference sequence). V lost 7 bases, J lost 0 bases, and 10 bases stayed unmatched. The CDR3 totals 15 residues. The chain's CDR3 is CASEYGGGSTDTQYF. CDR3 DNA: TGTGCCTCCGAGTATGGCGGGGGAAGCACAGATACGCAGTATTTT.

This clone was counted a few times. This chain joins TRBV13 and TRBJ2-7, with unresolved D. CDR1 PRHDT and CDR2 FYEKMQ come from the germline V gene (reference sequence). Trimming stripped 1 base from V and 2 bases from J, with 9 bases between. This CDR3 contains 14 residues. This chain's CDR3 is CASSLVRSAYEQYF. CDR3 bases: TGTGCCAGCAGCTTAGTACGCAGCGCCTACGAGCAGTACTTC.

In its sample, this clone was seen a few times. The chain uses TRBV28 and TRBJ1-2; D might be TRBD1 (6 bases). The CDR3 runs to 14 residues. The V gene lost 10 bases and the J gene lost 2 bases, with 17 bases spanning the gap. In germline, CDR1 is MDHEN, CDR2 SYDVKM. CDR3 in DNA: TGTGCCACTCCAAAGGACAGTGCGAACTATGGCTACACCTTC. Its translation: CATPKDSANYGYTF.

In its sample, this clone was seen once. The junction and the germline gene differ at one end; a read error may be behind it. The chain employs TRBV19 and TRBJ2-2; TRBD1 matches at 12 bases. The CDR3 is 16 residues long. Germline CDR1 LNHDA, CDR2 SQIVND (reference sequence). The CDR3 protein is CASRLTGTGGTWELFF. The CDR3 DNA sequence: TGTGCCAGTAGATTGACCGGGACAGGGGGCACCTGGGAGCTGTTTTTT.

The V call is TRBV7-9, the J call TRBJ1-2; possibly TRBD1 for D (5 bases). The CDR3 totals 16 residues. Germline V gene sequence: CDR1 SEHNR, CDR2 FQNEAQ (reference sequence). Trimming left V 0 bases short and J 0 bases short, with 11 bases between. The CDR3 coding sequence is TGTGCCAGCAGCTTAGCGCTGACAGATACTAACTATGGCTACACCTTC. Translation: CASSLALTDTNYGYTF. Together with reference TRBV7-9 and TRBJ1-2, the CDR3 gives the full variable domain: DTGVSQNPRHKITKRGQNVTFRCDPISEHNRLYWYRQTLGQGPEFLTYFQNEAQLEKSRLLSDRFSAERPKGSFSTLEIQRTEQGDSAMYLCASSLALTDTNYGYTFGSGTRLTVV.

The chain carries TRBV18 and TRBJ2-1, with TRBD1 identical over 8 bases. With 2 bases clipped from V and 6 bases from J, the junction kept 15 bases outside the gene matches. Germline CDR1 reads KGHSH; CDR2 reads LQKENI. The CDR3 covers 18 residues. Here the CDR3 DNA reads TGTGCCAGCTCACCAAACGGTCCCACAGGGGGTACTGGCAATGAGCAGTTCTTC. This gives the protein CASSPNGPTGGTGNEQFF.

The rearrangement uses TRBV5-1 and TRBJ2-5, with D tentatively TRBD1 (6 bases). This CDR3 spans 14 amino acids. The germline V gene encodes CDR1 SGHRS and CDR2 YFSETQ. V gave up 4 bases and J gave up 2 bases, with 12 bases separating them. The CDR3 bases are TGCGCCAGCAGCCAGGGGAGTAGGCAAGAGACCCAGTACTTC. Translated, it gives CASSQGSRQETQYF.